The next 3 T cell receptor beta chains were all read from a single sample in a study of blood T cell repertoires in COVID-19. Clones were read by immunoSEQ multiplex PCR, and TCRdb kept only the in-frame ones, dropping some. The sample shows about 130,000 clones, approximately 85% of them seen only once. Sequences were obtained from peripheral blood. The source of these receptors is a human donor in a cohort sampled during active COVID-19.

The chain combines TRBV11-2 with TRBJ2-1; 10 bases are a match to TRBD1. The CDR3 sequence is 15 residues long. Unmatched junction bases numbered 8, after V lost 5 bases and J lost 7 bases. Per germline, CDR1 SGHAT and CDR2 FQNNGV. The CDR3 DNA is TGTGCCAGCAGCCCTCGTGGGACAGGGGCAAATGAGCAGTTCTTC. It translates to CASSPRGTGANEQFF.

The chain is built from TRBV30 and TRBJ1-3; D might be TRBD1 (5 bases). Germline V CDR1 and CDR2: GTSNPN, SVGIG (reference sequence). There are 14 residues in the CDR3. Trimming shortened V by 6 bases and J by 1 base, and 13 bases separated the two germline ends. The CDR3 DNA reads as TGTGCCTGTGGGGGGTCCTGGTCTGGAAACACCATATATTTT. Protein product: CACGGSWSGNTIYF.

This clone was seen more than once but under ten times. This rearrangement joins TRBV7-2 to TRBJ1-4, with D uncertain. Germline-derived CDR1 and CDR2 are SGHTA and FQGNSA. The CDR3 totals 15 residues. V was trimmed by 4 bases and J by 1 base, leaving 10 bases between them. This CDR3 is CASSSADLTNEKLFF. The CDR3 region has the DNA TGTGCCAGCAGCTCCGCGGACTTAACTAATGAAAAACTGTTTTTT.